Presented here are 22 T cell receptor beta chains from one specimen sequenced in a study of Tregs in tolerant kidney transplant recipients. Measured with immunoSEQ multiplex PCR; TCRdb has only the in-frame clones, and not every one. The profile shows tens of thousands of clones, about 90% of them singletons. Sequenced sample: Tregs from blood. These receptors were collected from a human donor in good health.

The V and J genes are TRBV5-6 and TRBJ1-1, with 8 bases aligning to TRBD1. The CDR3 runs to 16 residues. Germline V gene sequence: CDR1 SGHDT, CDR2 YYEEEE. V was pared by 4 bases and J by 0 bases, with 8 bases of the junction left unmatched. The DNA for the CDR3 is TGTGCCAGCAGCAGTTGGACAGGGCACATGAACACTGAAGCTTTCTTT. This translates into CASSSWTGHMNTEAFF.

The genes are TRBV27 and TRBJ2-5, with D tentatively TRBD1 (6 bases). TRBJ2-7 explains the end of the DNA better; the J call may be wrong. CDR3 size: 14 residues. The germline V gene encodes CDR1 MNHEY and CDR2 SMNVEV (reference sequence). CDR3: CASSLGGRLHEQYF. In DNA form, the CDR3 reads TGTGCCAGCAGTTTAGGGGGCAGGCTACACGAGCAGTACTTC.

The CDR3 reads CASSMPGGPQPQHF. The CDR3 bases are TGTGCCAGTAGTATGCCAGGGGGCCCTCAGCCCCAGCATTTT. The V gene is TRBV19, the J gene TRBJ1-5; TRBD1 agrees at 8 bases. Trimming cost V 3 bases and J 6 bases; bases outside gene matches: 4. In germline, CDR1 is LNHDA, CDR2 SQIVND (reference sequence). This CDR3 contains 14 residues. Looking up the rest from reference TRBV19 and TRBJ1-5 gives the full variable domain: DGGITQSPKYLFRKEGQNVTLSCEQNLNHDAMYWYRQDPGQGLRLIYYSQIVNDFQKGDIAEGYSVSREKKESFPLTVTSAQKNPTAFYLCASSMPGGPQPQHFGDGTRLSIL.

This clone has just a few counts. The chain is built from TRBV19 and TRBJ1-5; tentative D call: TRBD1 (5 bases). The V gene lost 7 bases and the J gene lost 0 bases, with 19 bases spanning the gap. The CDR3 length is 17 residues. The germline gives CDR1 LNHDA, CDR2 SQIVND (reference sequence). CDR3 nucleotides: TGTGCCAGTACCGAGACTACAGGTTCATATAGCAATCAGCCCCAGCATTTT. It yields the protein CASTETTGSYSNQPQHF.

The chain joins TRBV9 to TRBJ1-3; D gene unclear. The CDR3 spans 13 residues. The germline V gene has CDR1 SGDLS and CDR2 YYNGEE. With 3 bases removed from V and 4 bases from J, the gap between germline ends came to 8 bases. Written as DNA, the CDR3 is TGTGCCAGCAGCGGAACAGAAGGAAACACCATATATTTT. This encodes CASSGTEGNTIYF.

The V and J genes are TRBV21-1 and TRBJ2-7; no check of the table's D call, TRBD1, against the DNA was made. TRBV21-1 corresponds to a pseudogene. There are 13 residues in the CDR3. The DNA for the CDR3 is TGTGCCAGCAGCCCCCAGGGCCCCTACGAGCAGTACTTC. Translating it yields CASSPQGPYEQYF.

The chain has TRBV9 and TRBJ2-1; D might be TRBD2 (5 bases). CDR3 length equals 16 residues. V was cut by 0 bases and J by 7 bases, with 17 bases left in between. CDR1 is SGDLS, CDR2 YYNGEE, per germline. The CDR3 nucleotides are TGTGCCAGCAGCGTAGCAGAGGCTAGCCGACGGAATGAGCAGTTCTTC. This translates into CASSVAEASRRNEQFF.

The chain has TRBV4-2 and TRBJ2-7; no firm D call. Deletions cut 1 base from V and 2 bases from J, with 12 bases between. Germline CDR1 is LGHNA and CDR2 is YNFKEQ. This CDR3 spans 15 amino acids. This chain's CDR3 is CASSQAPAIPYEQYF. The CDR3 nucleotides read TGTGCCAGCAGCCAAGCCCCCGCCATCCCCTACGAGCAGTACTTC.

CDR3 coding DNA: TGCGCCAGCAGTGAAGTCAGAAACTATGGCTACACCTTC. Residues: CASSEVRNYGYTF. V and J are TRBV10-1 and TRBJ1-2, with unresolved D. V was pared by 3 bases and J by 2 bases, with 7 bases between. This CDR3 contains 13 residues. CDR1 is WNHNN, CDR2 SYGVQD, per germline (reference sequence).

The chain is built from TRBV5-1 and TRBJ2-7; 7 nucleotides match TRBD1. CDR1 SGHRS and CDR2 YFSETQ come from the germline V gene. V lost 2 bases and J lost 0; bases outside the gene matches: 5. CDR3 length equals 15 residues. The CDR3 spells CASSFGQVASYEQYF. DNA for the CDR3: TGCGCCAGCAGCTTCGGACAGGTTGCCTCCTACGAGCAGTACTTC.

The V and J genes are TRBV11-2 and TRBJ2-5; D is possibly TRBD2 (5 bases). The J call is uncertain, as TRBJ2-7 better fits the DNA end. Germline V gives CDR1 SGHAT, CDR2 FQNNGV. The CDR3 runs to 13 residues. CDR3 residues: CASSPGLRYEQYF. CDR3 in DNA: TGTGCCAGCAGCCCGGGGTTGAGATACGAGCAGTACTTC.

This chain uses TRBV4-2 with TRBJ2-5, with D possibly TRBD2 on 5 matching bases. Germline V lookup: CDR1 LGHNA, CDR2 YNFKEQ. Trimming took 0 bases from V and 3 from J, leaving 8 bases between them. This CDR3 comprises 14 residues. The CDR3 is CASSQDMTKETQYF. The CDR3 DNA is TGTGCCAGCAGCCAAGATATGACTAAAGAGACCCAGTACTTC.

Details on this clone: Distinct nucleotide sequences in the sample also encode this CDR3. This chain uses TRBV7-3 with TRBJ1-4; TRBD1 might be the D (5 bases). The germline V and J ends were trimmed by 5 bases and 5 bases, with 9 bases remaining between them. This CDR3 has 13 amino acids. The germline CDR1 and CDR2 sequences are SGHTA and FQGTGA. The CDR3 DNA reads TGTGCCAGCAGCCGACGGGGGAATGAAAAACTGTTTTTT. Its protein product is CASSRRGNEKLFF.

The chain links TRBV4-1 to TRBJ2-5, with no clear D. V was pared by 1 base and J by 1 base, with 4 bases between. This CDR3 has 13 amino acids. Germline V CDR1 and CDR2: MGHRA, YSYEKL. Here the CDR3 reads CASSQASQETQYF. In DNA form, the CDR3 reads TGCGCCAGCAGCCAAGCATCCCAAGAGACCCAGTACTTC.

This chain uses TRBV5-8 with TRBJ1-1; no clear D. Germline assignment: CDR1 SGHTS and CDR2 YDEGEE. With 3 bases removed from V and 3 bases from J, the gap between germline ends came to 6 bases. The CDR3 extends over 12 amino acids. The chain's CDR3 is CASSSDYTEAFF. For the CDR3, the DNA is TGTGCCAGCAGCTCCGATTACACTGAAGCTTTCTTT. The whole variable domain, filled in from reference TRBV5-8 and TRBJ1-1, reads EAGVTQSPTHLIKTRGQQATLRCSPISGHTSVYWYQQALGLGLQFLLWYDEGEERNRGNFPPRFSGRQFPNYSSELNVNALELEDSALYLCASSSDYTEAFFGQGTRLTVV.

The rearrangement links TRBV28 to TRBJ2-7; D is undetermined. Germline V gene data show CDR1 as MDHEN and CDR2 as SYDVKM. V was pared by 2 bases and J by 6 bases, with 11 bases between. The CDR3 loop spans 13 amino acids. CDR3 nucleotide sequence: TGTGCCAGCAGTTTACAGTACAGTCGCGAGCAGTACTTC. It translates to CASSLQYSREQYF.

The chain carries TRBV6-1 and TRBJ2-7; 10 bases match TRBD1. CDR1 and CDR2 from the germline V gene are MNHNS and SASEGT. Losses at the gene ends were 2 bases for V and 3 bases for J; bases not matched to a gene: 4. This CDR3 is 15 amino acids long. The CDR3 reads CASSERGTGVYEQYF. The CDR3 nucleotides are TGTGCCAGCAGTGAACGAGGGACAGGGGTCTACGAGCAGTACTTC.

The CDR3 is CASSPEGTSYLYNSPLHF. The CDR3, as DNA: TGTGCCAGCAGCCCGGAAGGGACAAGCTACCTCTATAATTCACCCCTCCACTTT. This chain joins TRBV7-8 and TRBJ1-6; a weak D match, TRBD1 (6 bases). With 5 bases removed from V and 3 bases from J, the gap between germline ends came to 20 bases. The CDR3 length is 18 residues. CDR1 is SGHVS, CDR2 FQNEAQ, per germline.

This CDR3 reads CASSPADTQYF. Here the CDR3 DNA reads TGTGCCAGCTCACCTGCAGATACGCAGTATTTT. V is TRBV18 and J is TRBJ2-3; D ambiguous. Germline-derived CDR1 and CDR2 are KGHSH and LQKENI. V was clipped by 3 bases and J by 4 bases, with 2 bases between them. This CDR3 is built from 11 residues. Full variable domain (outside the CDR3, taken from reference TRBV18 and TRBJ2-3): NAGVMQNPRHLVRRRGQEARLRCSPMKGHSHVYWYRQLPEEGLKFMVYLQKENIIDESGMPKERFSAEFPKEGPSILRIQQVVRGDSAAYFCASSPADTQYFGPGTRLTVL.

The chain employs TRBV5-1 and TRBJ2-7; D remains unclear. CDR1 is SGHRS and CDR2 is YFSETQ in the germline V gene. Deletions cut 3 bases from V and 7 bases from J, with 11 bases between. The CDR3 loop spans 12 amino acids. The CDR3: CASSSITWEQYF. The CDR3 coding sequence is TGCGCCAGCAGCTCGATCACGTGGGAGCAGTACTTC. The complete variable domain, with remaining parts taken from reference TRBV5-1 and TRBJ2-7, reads KAGVTQTPRYLIKTRGQQVTLSCSPISGHRSVSWYQQTPGQGLQFLFEYFSETQRNKGNFPGRFSGRQFSNSRSEMNVSTLELGDSALYLCASSSITWEQYFGPGTRLTVT.

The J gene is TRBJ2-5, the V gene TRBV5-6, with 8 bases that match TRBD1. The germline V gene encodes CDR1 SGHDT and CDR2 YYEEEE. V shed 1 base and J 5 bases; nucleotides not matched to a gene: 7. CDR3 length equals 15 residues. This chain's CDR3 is CASSLTQGAYETQYF. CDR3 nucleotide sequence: TGTGCCAGCAGCTTGACGCAGGGGGCTTATGAGACCCAGTACTTC.

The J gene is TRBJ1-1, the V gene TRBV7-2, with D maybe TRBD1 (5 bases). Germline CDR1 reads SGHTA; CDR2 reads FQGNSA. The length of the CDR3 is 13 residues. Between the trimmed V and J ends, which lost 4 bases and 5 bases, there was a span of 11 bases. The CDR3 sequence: CASSSQGWTEAFF. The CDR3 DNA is TGTGCCAGCAGCTCCCAGGGTTGGACTGAAGCTTTCTTT.